Listed here are 8 T cell receptor beta chains from one sample, sequenced in a study of Ad26.COV2.S vaccination and SARS-CoV-2 variants. Sequenced by immunoSEQ multiplex PCR; TCRdb stores in-frame clones only, minus some. This table has around 400,000 clones, 70% to 90% appearing once. The treatment is: approximately 18 received Ad26.COV2.S at low or high dose, single or two shots; about five received placebo; per-sample allocation not given. Sample collection was performed on day 63 after the first vaccine or placebo injection. The material was peripheral blood, obtained in a trial of Ad26.COV2.S vaccine versus placebo. The receptors come from a person aged 18-60 years who received the Ad26.COV2.S COVID-19 vaccine or a placebo.

The chain links TRBV25-1 to TRBJ2-3, with TRBD2 matching over 7 bases. Losses at the gene ends were 6 bases for V and 6 bases for J; bases not matched to a gene: 9. Germline loops: CDR1 MGHDK, CDR2 SYGVNS. The CDR3 sequence is 14 residues long. The CDR3 sequence: CASSEGGPSDTQYF. The DNA of the CDR3 is TGTGCCAGCAGCGAGGGAGGGCCGAGTGATACGCAGTATTTT.

The CDR3 protein is CASSLLGYQPQHF. The CDR3, as DNA: TGTGCCAGCAGTTTGTTGGGATATCAGCCCCAGCATTTT. The chain combines TRBV28 with TRBJ1-5; D is ambiguous. CDR3 length equals 13 residues. Germline values: CDR1 MDHEN, CDR2 SYDVKM. The germline V and J ends were trimmed by 3 bases and 5 bases, with 8 bases remaining between them.

Worth noting for this clone: A much larger clone sits a single nucleotide away, making a read error possible. The chain links TRBV6-4 to TRBJ2-1; D may be TRBD2 (6 bases). V lost 6 bases to trimming and J lost 4 bases, with 16 bases between them. The CDR3 has 15 amino acids. Germline values: CDR1 MRHNA, CDR2 SNTAGT. The CDR3 region has the DNA TGTGCCAGCAGCCACCTAGCGAGAGCGTACAATGAGCAGTTCTTC. Protein product: CASSHLARAYNEQFF.

The chain combines TRBV9 with TRBJ1-1; D perhaps matches TRBD1 (6 bases). Trimming removed 0 bases at V and 4 bases at J, with 13 bases between. The CDR3 consists of 15 residues. Per the germline V gene, CDR1 is SGDLS and CDR2 is YYNGEE. The CDR3 sequence: CASSVGWGAATEAFF. CDR3 bases: TGTGCCAGCAGCGTAGGATGGGGGGCTGCCACTGAAGCTTTCTTT.

This clone was counted between two and nine times. This sequence joins TRBV11-2 and TRBJ1-1; D remains unclear. This CDR3 has 12 amino acids. Germline loops: CDR1 SGHAT, CDR2 FQNNGV. V was trimmed by 3 bases and J by 2 bases, leaving 4 bases between them. The DNA for the CDR3 is TGTGCCAGCAGCTTCCATAACACTGAAGCTTTCTTT. As protein: CASSFHNTEAFF.

This chain links TRBV4-1 with TRBJ2-7, with 8 bases matching TRBD1. V lost 5 bases to trimming and J lost 1 base; unmatched junction nucleotides: 10. CDR3 length equals 16 residues. Per germline, CDR1 MGHRA and CDR2 YSYEKL. Here the CDR3 reads CASSSRDRSASYEQYF. CDR3 DNA: TGCGCCAGCAGCTCCCGGGACAGGTCTGCGTCCTACGAGCAGTACTTC.

Of note for this clone: The sample carries other DNA sequences with the same CDR3. The V gene is TRBV6-5, the J gene TRBJ2-5, with D hard to call. V dropped 2 bases and J dropped 4 bases, with 2 bases sitting between them. The CDR3 consists of 11 residues. Germline loops: CDR1 MNHEY, CDR2 SVGAGI. CDR3 sequence: CASSYGETQYF. In DNA, the CDR3 is TGTGCCAGCAGTTACGGAGAGACCCAGTACTTC.

The chain carries TRBV28 and TRBJ2-2; D is perhaps TRBD1 (8 bases). This CDR3 region has 15 residues. Germline CDR1 and CDR2: MDHEN and SYDVKM. V was shortened by 6 bases and J by 9 bases, with 20 bases between the two germline ends. CDR3 in amino acids: CASSQGASGGRELFF. In DNA, the CDR3 is TGTGCCAGCAGCCAGGGGGCCTCGGGAGGACGGGAGCTGTTTTTT.